This T cell receptor beta chain was identified during a study of T cells in Graves' hyperthyroidism and ophthalmopathy. Researchers took RNA transcripts and amplified the TCR beta CDR3 regions from them. During a first-round RT-PCR of the TCR CDR3, the HTBI primer set was used. One entry per CDR3 protein, called by TCRdb with MiXCR from the multiplex PCR reads. The table records 500,000 or so distinct CDR3 sequences, approximately 17% of them present only once. This clonotype was seen repeatedly, ten times or more. The germline V gene encodes CDR1 SGHRS and CDR2 YFSETQ. Deletions cut 0 bases from V and 3 bases from J, with 9 bases between. This CDR3 comprises 14 residues.

Sequencing input: blood. The clonotype comes from a woman aged 18-29 years with Graves' ophthalmopathy. The rearrangement joins TRBV5-1 to TRBJ1-1, with TRBD1 as a possible D gene (5 bases). This chain's CDR3 is CASSLGRADTEAFF. CDR3 nucleotides: TGCGCCAGCAGCTTGGGCAGGGCGGACACTGAAGCTTTCTTT.